These 6 T cell receptor beta chains were sequenced from one sample in a study of blood T cell repertoires in COVID-19 (dated by TCRdb to between 2020 and 2021). The library was generated by the immunoSEQ multiplex PCR assay. In TCRdb, the immuneACCESS table is reduced to in-frame sequences with V and J assigned. These tables do not hold every clone; where another copy was compared, an unresolved V gene accounts for under half, and the others remain unexplained. The sample table contains 100,000 to 150,000 clones; only one count was recorded for about 86% of them. The leading ten clones occupy 2% to 3% of the sample. Input material: PBMCs or T cells enriched from blood (not recorded which). The source is a man aged 40-50 years with acute COVID-19.

The V and J genes are TRBV25-1 and TRBJ1-1; the D gene is possibly TRBD1 (6 bases). The CDR3 consists of 15 residues. CDR1 is MGHDK, CDR2 SYGVNS, per germline. V was clipped by 4 bases and J by 0 bases, with 12 bases between them. This CDR3 is CASSARGLMNTEAFF. In DNA form, the CDR3 reads TGTGCCAGCAGTGCCAGGGGTCTCATGAACACTGAAGCTTTCTTT.

The genes are TRBV7-2 and TRBJ1-1; 7 bases agree with TRBD1. V lost 3 bases and J lost 1; bases outside the gene matches: 5. This CDR3 is built from 15 residues. Germline lookup yields CDR1 SGHTA and CDR2 FQGNSA. The CDR3 nucleotides read TGTGCCAGCAGCTTCCATACAGGGGAGAACACTGAAGCTTTCTTT. Protein sequence: CASSFHTGENTEAFF.

The chain recombines TRBV6-5 with TRBJ2-5, with TRBD1 identical over 8 bases. The CDR3 spans 14 residues. Germline loops: CDR1 MNHEY, CDR2 SVGAGI. V shed 8 bases and J 5 bases; nucleotides not matched to a gene: 10. The CDR3 region is CASGQGQGFETQYF. CDR3 nucleotides: TGTGCCAGCGGCCAAGGACAGGGTTTCGAGACCCAGTACTTC.

The rearrangement links TRBV30 to TRBJ1-3; 8 bases are a match to TRBD1. The CDR3 consists of 16 residues. J gave up 4 bases and V 5 bases, and 13 bases lay outside the gene matches. The germline V gene has CDR1 GTSNPN and CDR2 SVGIG (reference sequence). CDR3 in amino acids: CAWDLRTGKKGNTIYF. CDR3 DNA: TGTGCCTGGGACCTTCGGACAGGGAAGAAAGGAAACACCATATATTTT. Based on the CDR3 plus reference TRBV30 and TRBJ1-3, the full variable domain is SQTIHQWPATLVQPVGSPLSLECTVEGTSNPNLYWYRQAAGRGLQLLFYSVGIGQISSEVPQNLSASRPQDRQFILSSKKLLLSDSGFYLCAWDLRTGKKGNTIYFGEGSWLTVV.

The chain carries TRBV19 and TRBJ1-2; D might be TRBD1 (5 bases). The V gene's germline CDR1 is LNHDA and CDR2 SQIVND (reference sequence). This CDR3 comprises 16 residues. The V end lost 2 bases, the J end lost 4 bases, and 17 bases lay between the germline ends. CDR3 DNA: TGTGCCAGTAGTATATCCTTGACAGCCGACTCCTATGGCTACACCTTC. Translated: CASSISLTADSYGYTF.

The chain carries TRBV7-9 and TRBJ2-2, with 9 bases that match TRBD2. The CDR3 spans 15 residues. Trimming took 1 base from V and 10 from J; bases not matched to a gene: 7. Germline V gives CDR1 SEHNR, CDR2 FQNEAQ (reference sequence). CDR3 in amino acids: CASSLVVLAGMELFF. In DNA form, the CDR3 reads TGTGCCAGCAGCTTAGTGGTCCTAGCGGGGATGGAGCTGTTTTTT.